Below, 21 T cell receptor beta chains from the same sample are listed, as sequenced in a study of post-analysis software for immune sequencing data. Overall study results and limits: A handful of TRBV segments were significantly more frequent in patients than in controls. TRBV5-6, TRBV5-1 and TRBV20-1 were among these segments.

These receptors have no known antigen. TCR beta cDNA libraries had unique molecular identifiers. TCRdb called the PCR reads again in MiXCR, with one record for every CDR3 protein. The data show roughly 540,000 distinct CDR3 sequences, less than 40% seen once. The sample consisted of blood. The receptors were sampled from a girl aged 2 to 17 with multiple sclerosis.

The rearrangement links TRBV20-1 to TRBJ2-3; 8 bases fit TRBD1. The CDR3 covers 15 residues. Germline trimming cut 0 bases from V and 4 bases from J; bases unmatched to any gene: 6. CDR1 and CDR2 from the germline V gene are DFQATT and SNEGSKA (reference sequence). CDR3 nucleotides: TGCAGTGCTAGAGAACACAGGGGGACCGCAGATACGCAGTATTTT. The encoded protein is CSAREHRGTADTQYF.

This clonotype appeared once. The CDR3 DNA reads as TGTGCCACCAGCGCCGGGACTATCTCCTACAATGAGCAGTACTTC. The encoded protein is CATSAGTISYNEQYF. V gene TRBV15 combines with J gene TRBJ2-1; 7 bases map to TRBD2. The end of the DNA aligns better with TRBJ2-7, so the J call may be wrong. Germline-derived CDR1 and CDR2 are LNHNV and YYDKDF (reference sequence). The CDR3 has 15 residues.

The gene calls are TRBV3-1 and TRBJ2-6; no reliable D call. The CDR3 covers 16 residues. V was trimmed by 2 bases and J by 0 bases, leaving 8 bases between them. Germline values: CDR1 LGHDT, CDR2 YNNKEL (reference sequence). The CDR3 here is CASSQLMFSGANVLTF. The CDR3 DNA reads TGTGCCAGCAGCCAACTTATGTTCTCTGGGGCCAACGTCCTGACTTTC.

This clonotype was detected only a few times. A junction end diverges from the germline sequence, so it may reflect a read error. The CDR3 loop reads CANSLGQGSDEQYF. The CDR3 bases are TGTGCCAACAGCTTAGGACAGGGAAGTGACGAGCAGTACTTC. J is TRBJ2-5 and V is TRBV13, with 8 bases identical to TRBD1. The DNA end lines up better with TRBJ2-7; the J call may be wrong. The CDR3 length is 14 residues. Germline V gives CDR1 PRHDT, CDR2 FYEKMQ (reference sequence).

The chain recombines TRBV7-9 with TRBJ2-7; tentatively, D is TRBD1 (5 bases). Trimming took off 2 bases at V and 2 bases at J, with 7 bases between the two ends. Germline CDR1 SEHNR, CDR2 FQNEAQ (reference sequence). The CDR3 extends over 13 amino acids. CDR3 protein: CASSLKTAYEQYF. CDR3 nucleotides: TGTGCCAGCAGCTTAAAGACAGCCTACGAGCAGTACTTC.

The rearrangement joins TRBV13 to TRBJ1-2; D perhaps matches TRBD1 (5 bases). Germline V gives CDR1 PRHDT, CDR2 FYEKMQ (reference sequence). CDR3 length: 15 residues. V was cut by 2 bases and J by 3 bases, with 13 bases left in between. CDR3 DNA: TGTGCCAGCAGCTTATCGTTTGAGGGGCACTATGGCTACACCTTC. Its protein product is CASSLSFEGHYGYTF.

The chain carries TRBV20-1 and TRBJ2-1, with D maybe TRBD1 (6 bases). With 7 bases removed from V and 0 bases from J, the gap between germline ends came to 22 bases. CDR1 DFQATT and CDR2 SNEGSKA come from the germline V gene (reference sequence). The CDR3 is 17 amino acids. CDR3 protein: CSEKGVGDIGSYNEQFF. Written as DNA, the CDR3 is TGCAGTGAGAAGGGGGTTGGGGACATAGGCTCCTACAATGAGCAGTTCTTC.

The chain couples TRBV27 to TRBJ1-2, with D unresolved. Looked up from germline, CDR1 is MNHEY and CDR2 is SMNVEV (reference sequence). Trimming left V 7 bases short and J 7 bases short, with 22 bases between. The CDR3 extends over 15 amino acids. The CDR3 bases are TGTGCCAGCAACTATAACCTGAGAGCCCGGGGTGGCTACACCTTC. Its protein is CASNYNLRARGGYTF.

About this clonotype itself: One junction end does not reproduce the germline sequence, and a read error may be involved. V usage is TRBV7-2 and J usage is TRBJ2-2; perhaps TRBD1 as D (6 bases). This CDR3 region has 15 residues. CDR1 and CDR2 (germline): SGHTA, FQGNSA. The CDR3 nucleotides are TGTGCCAGCAGCTTAGTTGTCAGGGGACCCGGGGAGCGGTTTTTT. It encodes CASSLVVRGPGERFF.

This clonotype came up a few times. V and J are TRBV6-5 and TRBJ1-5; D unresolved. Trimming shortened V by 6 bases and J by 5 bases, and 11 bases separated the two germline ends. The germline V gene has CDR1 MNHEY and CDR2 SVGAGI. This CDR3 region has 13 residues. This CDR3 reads CASSFEPHQPQHF. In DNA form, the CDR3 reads TGTGCCAGCAGCTTCGAACCACATCAGCCCCAGCATTTT.

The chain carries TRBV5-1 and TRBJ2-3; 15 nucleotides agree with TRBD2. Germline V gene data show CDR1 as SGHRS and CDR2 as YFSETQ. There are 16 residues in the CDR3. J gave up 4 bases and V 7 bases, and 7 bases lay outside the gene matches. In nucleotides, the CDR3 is TGCGCCAGCGGGGGACTAGCGGGGGGTGTAGCAGATACGCAGTATTTT. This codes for CASGGLAGGVADTQYF.

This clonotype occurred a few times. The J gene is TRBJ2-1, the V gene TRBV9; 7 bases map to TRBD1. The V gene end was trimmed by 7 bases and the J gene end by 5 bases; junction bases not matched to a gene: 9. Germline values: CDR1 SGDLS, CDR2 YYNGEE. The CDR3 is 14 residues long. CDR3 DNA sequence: TGTGCCAGCCCCGAGGGGGACAGCCACAATGAGCAGTTCTTC. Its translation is CASPEGDSHNEQFF.

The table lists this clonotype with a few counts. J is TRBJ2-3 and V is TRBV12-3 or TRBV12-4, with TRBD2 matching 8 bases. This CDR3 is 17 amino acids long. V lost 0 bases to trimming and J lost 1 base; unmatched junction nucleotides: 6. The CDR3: CASSLALLAGGTDTQYF. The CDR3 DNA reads TGTGCCAGCAGTTTAGCGCTTCTAGCGGGCGGCACAGATACGCAGTATTTT.

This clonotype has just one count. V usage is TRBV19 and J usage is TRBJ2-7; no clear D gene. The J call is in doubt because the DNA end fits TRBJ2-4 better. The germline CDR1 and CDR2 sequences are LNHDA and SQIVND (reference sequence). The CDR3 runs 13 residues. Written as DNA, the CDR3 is TGTGCCAGTAGCCAGACAGCCAAAAACATTCAGTACTTC. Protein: CASSQTAKNIQYF.

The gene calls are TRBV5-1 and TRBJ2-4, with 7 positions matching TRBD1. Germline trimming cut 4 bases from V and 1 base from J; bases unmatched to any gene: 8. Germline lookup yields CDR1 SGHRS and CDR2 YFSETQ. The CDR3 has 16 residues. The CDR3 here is CASSPGQVAAKNIQYF. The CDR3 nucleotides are TGCGCCAGCAGCCCAGGACAGGTGGCGGCCAAAAACATTCAGTACTTC.

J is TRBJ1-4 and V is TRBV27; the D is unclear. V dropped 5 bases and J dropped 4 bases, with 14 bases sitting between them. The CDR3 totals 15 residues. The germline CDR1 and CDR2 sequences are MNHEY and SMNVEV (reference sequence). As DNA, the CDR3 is TGTGCCAGCAGTCACGGAGGGCAGGATAATGAAAAACTGTTTTTT. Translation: CASSHGGQDNEKLFF.

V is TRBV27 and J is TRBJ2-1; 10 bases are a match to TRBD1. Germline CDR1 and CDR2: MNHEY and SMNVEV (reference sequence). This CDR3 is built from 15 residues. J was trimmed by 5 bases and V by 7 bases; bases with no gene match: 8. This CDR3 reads CASTDRDRGHNEQFF. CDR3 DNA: TGTGCCAGCACGGACCGGGACAGGGGACACAATGAGCAGTTCTTC.

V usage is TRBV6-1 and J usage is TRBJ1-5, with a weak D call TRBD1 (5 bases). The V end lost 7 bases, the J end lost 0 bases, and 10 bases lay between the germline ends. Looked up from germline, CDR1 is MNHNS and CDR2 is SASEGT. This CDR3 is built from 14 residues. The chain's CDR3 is CASTRAFSNQPQHF. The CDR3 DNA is TGTGCCAGCACCAGGGCTTTTAGCAATCAGCCCCAGCATTTT.

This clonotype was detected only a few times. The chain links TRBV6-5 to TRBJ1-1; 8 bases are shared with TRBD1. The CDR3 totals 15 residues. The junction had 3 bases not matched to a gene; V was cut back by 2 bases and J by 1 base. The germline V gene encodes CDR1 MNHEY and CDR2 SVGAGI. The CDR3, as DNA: TGTGCCAGCAGTTACACCGGGACAGGGAACACTGAAGCTTTCTTT. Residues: CASSYTGTGNTEAFF.

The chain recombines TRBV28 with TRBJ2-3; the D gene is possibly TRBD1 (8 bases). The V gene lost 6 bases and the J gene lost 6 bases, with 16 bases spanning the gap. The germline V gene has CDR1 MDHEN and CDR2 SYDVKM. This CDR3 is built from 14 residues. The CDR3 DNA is TGTGCCAGCAGCTCACAGGGGGGGAGGGATACGCAGTATTTT. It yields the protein CASSSQGGRDTQYF.

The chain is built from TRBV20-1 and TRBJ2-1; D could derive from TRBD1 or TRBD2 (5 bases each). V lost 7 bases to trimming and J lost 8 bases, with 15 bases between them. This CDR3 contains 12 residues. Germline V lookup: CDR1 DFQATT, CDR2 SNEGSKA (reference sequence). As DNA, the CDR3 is TGCAGTGGAGGAGAGGGGTTCGATGAGCAGTTCTTC. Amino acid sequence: CSGGEGFDEQFF.